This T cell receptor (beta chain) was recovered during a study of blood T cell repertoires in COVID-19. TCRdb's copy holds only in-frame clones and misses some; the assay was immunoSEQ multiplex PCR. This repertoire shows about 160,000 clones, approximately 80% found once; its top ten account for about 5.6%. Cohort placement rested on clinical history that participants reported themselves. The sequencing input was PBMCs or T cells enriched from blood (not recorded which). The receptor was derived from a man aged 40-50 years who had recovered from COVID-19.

The CDR3 coding sequence is TGTGCCTGGTTAATCGGGACTGAAGCTTTCTTT. This encodes CAWLIGTEAFF. The V gene is TRBV30, the J gene TRBJ1-1; D ambiguous. V lost 5 bases and J 5 bases, leaving 9 bases between the germline ends. This CDR3 region has 11 residues. Germline values: CDR1 GTSNPN, CDR2 SVGIG (reference sequence).